The 9 T cell receptor beta chains reported below all come from one sample, sequenced in a study of beta chain features in type 1 diabetes. No antigen is known for these receptors. Every isolated RNA sample was fully reverse transcribed, so sequencing captured expressed TCRB transcripts. TCRdb's table, derived via immunoSEQ multiplex PCR, lists solely in-frame clones and lacks some. The sample carries 50,000 or so clones, roughly two fifths recorded once. General study points: Shorter TCRB CDR3s, moderately but significantly so, were found in Type 1 diabetes patients in all four CD4+ subsets.

Sequencing was performed on Tregs from blood. These receptors were obtained from a young man with type 1 diabetes.

This chain joins TRBV10-3 and TRBJ2-6, with D tentatively TRBD1 (6 bases). V was clipped by 7 bases and J by 0 bases, with 13 bases between them. Germline CDR1 reads ENHRY; CDR2 reads SYGVKD. CDR3 length equals 16 residues. The CDR3 bases are TGTGCCATCACCCCGGGACAAGCCTCTGGGGCCAACGTCCTGACTTTC. Protein product: CAITPGQASGANVLTF.

The chain employs TRBV7-9 and TRBJ2-7; TRBD1 matches 10 bases. V gave up 5 bases and J gave up 4 bases; unmatched junction bases: 5. The length of the CDR3 is 14 residues. CDR1 and CDR2 (germline): SEHNR, FQNEAQ (reference sequence). CDR3 coding DNA: TGTGCCAGCAGCCCGAGACAGGGGGCTTACGAGCAGTACTTC. It encodes CASSPRQGAYEQYF.

The chain combines TRBV5-1 with TRBJ2-1; 12 bases map to TRBD2. The CDR3 totals 15 residues. The V gene end was trimmed by 4 bases and the J gene end by 9 bases; junction bases not matched to a gene: 8. CDR1 and CDR2 from the germline V gene are SGHRS and YFSETQ. The CDR3 loop reads CASSTASGRAFEQFF. The CDR3 DNA sequence: TGCGCCAGCAGCACAGCTAGCGGGAGGGCCTTTGAGCAGTTCTTC.

This clone is a singleton in its sample. The chain joins TRBV27 to TRBJ2-1; 10 bases agree with TRBD2. Germline values: CDR1 MNHEY, CDR2 SMNVEV (reference sequence). V was clipped by 4 bases and J by 5 bases; unmatched bases: 5. The CDR3 spans 15 residues. This chain's CDR3 is CASSWTSGVHNEQFF. In DNA form, the CDR3 reads TGTGCCAGCAGTTGGACTAGCGGAGTACACAATGAGCAGTTCTTC.

This chain uses TRBV7-3 with TRBJ2-7; possible D gene TRBD2, 5 bases. The CDR3 runs 11 residues. CDR1 and CDR2 (germline): SGHTA, FQGTGA. V lost 5 bases, J lost 6 bases, and 8 bases lay in between. The CDR3 DNA follows: TGTGCCAGCAGCACCGGAGGCGAGCAGTACTTC. Translated: CASSTGGEQYF. Filled out from reference TRBV7-3 and TRBJ2-7, the complete variable domain reads GAGVSQTPSNKVTEKGKYVELRCDPISGHTALYWYRQSLGQGPEFLIYFQGTGAADDSGLPNDRFFAVRPEGSVSTLKIQRTERGDSAVYLCASSTGGEQYFGPGTRLTVT.

This clone came up a few times. The chain is built from TRBV5-1 and TRBJ2-5; TRBD2 is a possible D gene (6 bases). V lost 4 bases and J lost 3, with 13 bases in between. The CDR3 totals 14 residues. Germline CDR1 and CDR2: SGHRS and YFSETQ. In nucleotides, the CDR3 is TGCGCCAGCAGCCCACGACAGCGGGAAGAGACCCAGTACTTC. Translation gives CASSPRQREETQYF.

This clone has only a few counts. The V gene is TRBV9, the J gene TRBJ1-3, with 7 nucleotides matching TRBD1. J was trimmed by 0 bases and V by 0 bases; bases with no gene match: 6. The germline V gene has CDR1 SGDLS and CDR2 YYNGEE. The CDR3 length is 17 residues. The CDR3 sequence: CASSVDPGGLSGNTIYF. Written as DNA, the CDR3 is TGTGCCAGCAGCGTAGATCCAGGGGGGCTCTCTGGAAACACCATATATTTT.

The V and J genes are TRBV28 and TRBJ1-5, with 7 bases lining up with TRBD1. With 7 bases clipped from V and 9 bases from J, the junction kept 18 bases outside the gene matches. Looked up from germline, CDR1 is MDHEN and CDR2 is SYDVKM. The CDR3 runs 16 residues. CDR3 sequence reads: CASKGGGGGDFGPQHF. CDR3 DNA sequence: TGTGCCAGCAAGGGCGGAGGAGGGGGCGATTTTGGGCCCCAGCATTTT.

This clone has only a few counts. The chain employs TRBV7-6 and TRBJ2-5; 8 bases agree with TRBD2. This CDR3 is 15 amino acids long. Germline V gives CDR1 SGHVS, CDR2 FNYEAQ. V shed 7 bases and J 4 bases; nucleotides not matched to a gene: 11. The CDR3 DNA sequence: TGTGCCAGCACCTTTCGAACGGGAGGGCCAGAGACCCAGTACTTC. Protein sequence: CASTFRTGGPETQYF.